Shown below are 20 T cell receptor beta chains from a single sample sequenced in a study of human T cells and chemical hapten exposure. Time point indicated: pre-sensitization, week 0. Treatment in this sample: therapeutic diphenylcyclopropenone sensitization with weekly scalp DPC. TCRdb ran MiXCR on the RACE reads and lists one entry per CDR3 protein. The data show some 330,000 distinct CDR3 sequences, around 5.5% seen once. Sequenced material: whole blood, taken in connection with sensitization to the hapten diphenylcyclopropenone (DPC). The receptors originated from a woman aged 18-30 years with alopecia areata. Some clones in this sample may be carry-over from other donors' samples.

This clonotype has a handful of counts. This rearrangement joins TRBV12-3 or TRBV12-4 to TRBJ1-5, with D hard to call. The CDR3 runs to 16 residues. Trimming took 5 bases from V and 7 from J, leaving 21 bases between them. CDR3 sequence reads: CASSPQTPNPGQPQHF. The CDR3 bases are TGTGCCAGCAGTCCCCAGACACCGAACCCTGGGCAGCCCCAGCATTTT.

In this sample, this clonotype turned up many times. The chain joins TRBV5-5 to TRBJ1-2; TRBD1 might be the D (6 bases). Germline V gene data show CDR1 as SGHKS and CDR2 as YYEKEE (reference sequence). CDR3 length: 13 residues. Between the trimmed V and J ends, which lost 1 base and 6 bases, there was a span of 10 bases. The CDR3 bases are TGTGCCAGCAGCTTGTGGGGGCCAAATGGCTACACCTTC. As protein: CASSLWGPNGYTF.

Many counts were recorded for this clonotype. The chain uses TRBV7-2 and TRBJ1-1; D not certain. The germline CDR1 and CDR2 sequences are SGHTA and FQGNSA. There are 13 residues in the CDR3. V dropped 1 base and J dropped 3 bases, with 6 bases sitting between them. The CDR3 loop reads CASSLDPDTEAFF. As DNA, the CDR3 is TGTGCCAGCAGCTTAGATCCAGACACTGAAGCTTTCTTT.

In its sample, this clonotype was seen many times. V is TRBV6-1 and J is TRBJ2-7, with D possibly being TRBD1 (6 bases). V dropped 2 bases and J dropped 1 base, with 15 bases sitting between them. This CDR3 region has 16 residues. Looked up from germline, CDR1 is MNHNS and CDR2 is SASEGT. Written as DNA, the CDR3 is TGTGCCAGCAGTGAATTATCGACAGGACTTTCCTACGAGCAGTACTTC. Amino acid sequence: CASSELSTGLSYEQYF.

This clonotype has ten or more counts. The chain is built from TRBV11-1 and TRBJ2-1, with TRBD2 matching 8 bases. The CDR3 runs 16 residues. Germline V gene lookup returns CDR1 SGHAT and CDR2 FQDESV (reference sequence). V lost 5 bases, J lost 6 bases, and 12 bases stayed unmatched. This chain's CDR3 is CASSPPGAGGSNEQFF. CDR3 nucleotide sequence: TGTGCCAGCAGCCCACCAGGGGCGGGGGGCAGCAATGAGCAGTTCTTC.

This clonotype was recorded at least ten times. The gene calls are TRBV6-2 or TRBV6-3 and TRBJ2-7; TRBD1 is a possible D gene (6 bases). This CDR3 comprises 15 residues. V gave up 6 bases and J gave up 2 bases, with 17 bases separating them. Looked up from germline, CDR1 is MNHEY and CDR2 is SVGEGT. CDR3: CASSRDNGATYEQYF. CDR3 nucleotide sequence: TGTGCCAGCAGCCGGGACAATGGAGCCACCTACGAGCAGTACTTC.

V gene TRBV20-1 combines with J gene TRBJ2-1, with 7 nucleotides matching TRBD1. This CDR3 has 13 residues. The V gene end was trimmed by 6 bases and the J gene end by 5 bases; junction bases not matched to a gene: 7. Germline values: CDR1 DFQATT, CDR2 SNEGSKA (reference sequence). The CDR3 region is CSAYRGADNEQFF. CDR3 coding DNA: TGCAGTGCCTACAGGGGAGCGGACAATGAGCAGTTCTTC.

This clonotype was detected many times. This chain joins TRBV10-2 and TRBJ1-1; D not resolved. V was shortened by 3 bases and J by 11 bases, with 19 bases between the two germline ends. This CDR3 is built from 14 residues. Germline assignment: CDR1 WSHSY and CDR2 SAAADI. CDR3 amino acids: CASSEARTPAEAFF. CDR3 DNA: TGCGCCAGCAGTGAAGCCAGAACCCCCGCGGAGGCTTTCTTT.

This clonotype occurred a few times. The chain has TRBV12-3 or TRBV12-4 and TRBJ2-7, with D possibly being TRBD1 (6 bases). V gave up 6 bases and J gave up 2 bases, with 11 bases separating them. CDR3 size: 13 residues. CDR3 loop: CASSPGVPYEQYF. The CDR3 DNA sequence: TGTGCCAGCAGCCCAGGGGTCCCCTACGAGCAGTACTTC.

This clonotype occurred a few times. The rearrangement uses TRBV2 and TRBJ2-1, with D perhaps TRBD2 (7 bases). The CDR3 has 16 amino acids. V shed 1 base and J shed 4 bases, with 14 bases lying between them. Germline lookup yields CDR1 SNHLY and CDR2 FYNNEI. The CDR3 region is CASSEGRGPDYNEQFF. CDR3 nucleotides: TGTGCCAGCAGTGAAGGGCGGGGGCCCGATTACAATGAGCAGTTCTTC.

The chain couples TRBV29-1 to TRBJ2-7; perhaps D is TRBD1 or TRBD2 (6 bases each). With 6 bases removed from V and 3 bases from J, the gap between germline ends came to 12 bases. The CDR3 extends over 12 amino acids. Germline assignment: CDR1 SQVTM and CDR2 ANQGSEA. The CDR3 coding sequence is TGCAGCGTGGAGGGACAAAACTACGAGCAGTACTTC. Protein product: CSVEGQNYEQYF.

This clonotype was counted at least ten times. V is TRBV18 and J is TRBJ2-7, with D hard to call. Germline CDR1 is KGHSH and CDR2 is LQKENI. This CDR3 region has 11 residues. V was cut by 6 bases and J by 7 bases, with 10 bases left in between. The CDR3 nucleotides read TGTGCCAGCTCTTTCGAGAGGGAGCAGTACTTC. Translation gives CASSFEREQYF.

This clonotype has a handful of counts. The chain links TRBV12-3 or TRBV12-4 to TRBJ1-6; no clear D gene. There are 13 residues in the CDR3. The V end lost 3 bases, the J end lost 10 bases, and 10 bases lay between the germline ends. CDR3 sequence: CASSLYDDSPLHF. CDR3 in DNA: TGTGCCAGCAGTTTGTATGATGACTCACCCCTCCACTTT.

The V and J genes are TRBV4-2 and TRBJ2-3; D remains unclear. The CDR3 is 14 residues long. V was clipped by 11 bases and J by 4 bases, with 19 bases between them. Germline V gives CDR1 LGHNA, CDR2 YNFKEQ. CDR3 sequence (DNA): TGTGCCGCTGCAGCTACCTCAGGCCCAGATACGCAGTATTTT. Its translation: CAAAATSGPDTQYF.

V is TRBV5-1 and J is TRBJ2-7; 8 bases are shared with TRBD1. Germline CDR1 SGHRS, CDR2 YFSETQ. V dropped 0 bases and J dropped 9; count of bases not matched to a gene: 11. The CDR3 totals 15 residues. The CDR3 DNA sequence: TGCGCCAGCAGCTTGGAGTACAGGGGGGTCGAAGGGCAGTACTTC. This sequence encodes CASSLEYRGVEGQYF.

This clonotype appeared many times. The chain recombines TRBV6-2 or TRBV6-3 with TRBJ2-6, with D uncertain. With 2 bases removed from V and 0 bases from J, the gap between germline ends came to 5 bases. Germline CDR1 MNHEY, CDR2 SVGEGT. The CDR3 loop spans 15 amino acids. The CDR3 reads CASSYRDSGANVLTF. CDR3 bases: TGTGCCAGCAGTTACAGGGACTCTGGGGCCAACGTCCTGACTTTC.

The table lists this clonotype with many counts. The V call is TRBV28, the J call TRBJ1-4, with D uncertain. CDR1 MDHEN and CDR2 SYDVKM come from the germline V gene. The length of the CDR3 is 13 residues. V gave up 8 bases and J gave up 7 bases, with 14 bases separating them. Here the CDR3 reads CASGKGDSEKLFF. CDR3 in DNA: TGTGCCAGCGGCAAGGGAGATAGTGAAAAACTGTTTTTT.

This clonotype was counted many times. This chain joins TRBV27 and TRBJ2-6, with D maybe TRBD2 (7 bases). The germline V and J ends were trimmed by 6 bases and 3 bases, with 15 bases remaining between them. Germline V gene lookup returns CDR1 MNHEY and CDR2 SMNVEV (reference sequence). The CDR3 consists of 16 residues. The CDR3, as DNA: TGTGCCAGCAGCTCTGGGGGGGCAGATGGGGCCAACGTCCTGACTTTC. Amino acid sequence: CASSSGGADGANVLTF.

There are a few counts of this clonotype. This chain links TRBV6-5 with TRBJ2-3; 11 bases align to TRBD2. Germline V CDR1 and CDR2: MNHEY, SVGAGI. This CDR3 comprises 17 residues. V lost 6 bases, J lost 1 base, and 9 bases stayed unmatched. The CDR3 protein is CASSRGQTSGGTDTQYF. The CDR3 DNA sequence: TGTGCCAGCAGCCGGGGACAGACTAGCGGGGGCACAGATACGCAGTATTTT.

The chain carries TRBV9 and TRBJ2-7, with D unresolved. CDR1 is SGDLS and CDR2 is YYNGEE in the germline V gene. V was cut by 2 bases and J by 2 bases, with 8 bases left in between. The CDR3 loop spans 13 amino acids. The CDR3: CASSVDGAYEQYF. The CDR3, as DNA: TGTGCCAGCAGCGTCGATGGGGCCTACGAGCAGTACTTC.